This entry lists 32 T cell receptor beta chains sequenced from one sample in a study of CD8 T cells in Susac syndrome (dated by TCRdb to about 2019). Libraries were prepared through the immunoSEQ multiplex PCR assay. RNA was extracted with the RNeasy kit and about 0.5 to 1 ug was reverse transcribed using random hexamers. TCRdb reprocessing: public reads trimmed at Q25 with fastp, clones called with MiXCR, in-frame beta chains kept. Merged by CDR3 protein, the rows form single entries marked with the most common genes and DNA. The table for this sample lists under 200,000 distinct CDR3 sequences; approximately 94% of them were counted only once. The ten top clones hold 0.12% of the sample. The sample comprised CD4+ T cells from PBMCs. These receptors originate from a human donor with Susac syndrome.

The chain employs TRBV3-1 and TRBJ2-5, with D unresolved. The CDR3 is 11 residues long. CDR1 LGHDT and CDR2 YNNKEL come from the germline V gene (reference sequence). V lost 4 bases, J lost 7 bases, and 7 bases lay in between. The CDR3 DNA follows: TGTGCCAGCAGCCCGGGTGGGACCCAGTACTTC. As protein: CASSPGGTQYF.

The chain employs TRBV29-1 and TRBJ1-2; D perhaps matches TRBD1 (6 bases). This CDR3 region has 14 residues. Germline assignment: CDR1 SQVTM and CDR2 ANQGSEA. Between the trimmed V and J ends, which lost 5 bases and 2 bases, there was a span of 15 bases. The CDR3 nucleotides are TGCAGCGTTACAAACAGGGTACGCAACTATGGCTACACCTTC. Protein sequence: CSVTNRVRNYGYTF.

This clonotype has just one count. This rearrangement joins TRBV15 to TRBJ2-3; D uncertain. Deletions cut 2 bases from V and 3 bases from J, with 15 bases between. This CDR3 comprises 16 residues. Germline-derived CDR1 and CDR2 are LNHNV and YYDKDF (reference sequence). The CDR3 sequence: CATSRRDQTGTDTQYF. The CDR3 nucleotides are TGTGCCACCAGCAGACGCGATCAGACTGGGACAGATACGCAGTATTTT.

The chain has TRBV7-9 and TRBJ2-7; 9 bases are shared with TRBD1. Germline V lookup: CDR1 SEHNR, CDR2 FQNEAQ (reference sequence). The trim removed 3 bases at V and 4 bases at J, leaving 4 bases unmatched. The CDR3 loop spans 14 amino acids. CDR3 in amino acids: CASSFSQGAYEQYF. CDR3 in DNA: TGTGCCAGCAGCTTTTCACAGGGGGCATACGAGCAGTACTTC.

This clonotype was detected only once. The CDR3 loop is CAWGSGQGAQETQYF. DNA of the CDR3: TGTGCCTGGGGATCGGGACAGGGGGCCCAAGAGACCCAGTACTTC. The chain recombines TRBV30 with TRBJ2-5, with 12 positions matching TRBD1. CDR1 and CDR2 from the germline V gene are GTSNPN and SVGIG (reference sequence). The CDR3 is 15 residues long. J gave up 1 base and V 5 bases, and 5 bases lay outside the gene matches. The full variable domain, with the rest looked up from reference TRBV30 and TRBJ2-5, is SQTIHQWPATLVQPVGSPLSLECTVEGTSNPNLYWYRQAAGRGLQLLFYSVGIGQISSEVPQNLSASRPQDRQFILSSKKLLLSDSGFYLCAWGSGQGAQETQYFGPGTRLLVL.

The genes are TRBV15 and TRBJ1-5; D remains ambiguous. V was shortened by 6 bases and J by 5 bases, with 14 bases between the two germline ends. The CDR3 is made up of 14 amino acids. The V gene's germline CDR1 is LNHNV and CDR2 YYDKDF (reference sequence). The CDR3 DNA is TGTGCCACCAGACCCCGGACGGCACATCAGCCCCAGCATTTT. It translates to CATRPRTAHQPQHF.

This clonotype was seen once. The gene calls are TRBV7-2 and TRBJ1-1; D is undetermined. V was shortened by 5 bases and J by 4 bases, with 17 bases between the two germline ends. CDR3 length: 15 residues. Germline V gene data show CDR1 as SGHTA and CDR2 as FQGNSA. The CDR3 region is CASSPVSHPSTEAFF. The CDR3 DNA reads as TGTGCCAGCAGCCCAGTATCGCACCCGAGCACTGAAGCTTTCTTT.

The chain combines TRBV2 with TRBJ2-7; the D gene is possibly TRBD2 (5 bases). The CDR3 sequence is 14 residues long. Trimming removed 4 bases from V and 7 bases from J, with 17 bases in between. Germline V gives CDR1 SNHLY, CDR2 FYNNEI. In DNA, the CDR3 is TGTGCCAGCAGTGCGCGCCTAGCCGCGAGTGAGCAGTACTTC. Translated: CASSARLAASEQYF.

The CDR3 reads CASSTPWTSGDITDTQYF. The CDR3 DNA is TGTGCCAGCAGTACCCCCTGGACTAGCGGGGATATCACAGATACGCAGTATTTT. The chain is built from TRBV6-9 and TRBJ2-3, with 12 nucleotides matching TRBD2. Germline V gene sequence: CDR1 MNHGY, CDR2 SVAAGI. CDR3 length equals 18 residues. The V segment lost 5 bases and the J segment 2 bases; nucleotides outside the gene matches: 11.

This clonotype was detected once. V and J are TRBV5-6 and TRBJ1-2; D remains unclear. Germline V CDR1 and CDR2: SGHDT, YYEEEE. The V end was cut by 0 bases, the J end by 1 base, with 13 bases between. CDR3 length equals 16 residues. The CDR3 nucleotides read TGTGCCAGCAGCTTGGGCCCGGGTGAGGGTAACTATGGCTACACCTTC. This gives the protein CASSLGPGEGNYGYTF.

The genes are TRBV27 and TRBJ1-2; possibly TRBD1 for D (5 bases). The CDR3 runs 13 residues. V lost 6 bases to trimming and J lost 10 bases, with 18 bases between them. CDR1 and CDR2 from the germline V gene are MNHEY and SMNVEV (reference sequence). The CDR3 region is CASSHDGQVPYTF. In DNA form, the CDR3 reads TGTGCCAGCAGCCATGACGGACAAGTCCCCTACACCTTC.

The chain links TRBV2 to TRBJ2-7; D call uncertain. Looked up from germline, CDR1 is SNHLY and CDR2 is FYNNEI. Trimming removed 6 bases from V and 7 bases from J, with 7 bases in between. The CDR3 consists of 10 residues. The DNA of the CDR3 is TGTGCCAGCAGGACCAAGGAGCAGTACTTC. Translation: CASRTKEQYF. The full variable domain, with the rest looked up from reference TRBV2 and TRBJ2-7, is EPEVTQTPSHQVTQMGQEVILRCVPISNHLYFYWYRQILGQKVEFLVSFYNNEISEKSEIFDDQFSVERPDGSNFTLKIRSTKLEDSAMYFCASRTKEQYFGPGTRLTVT.

The chain links TRBV24-1 to TRBJ2-6; the D is unclear. The V gene lost 3 bases and the J gene lost 0 bases, with 5 bases spanning the gap. CDR1 is KGHDR and CDR2 is SFDVKD in the germline V gene. The CDR3 has 15 amino acids. The CDR3 here is CATSDGVSGANVLTF. CDR3 coding DNA: TGTGCCACCAGTGATGGGGTCTCTGGGGCCAACGTCCTGACTTTC.

CDR3 region: CAISESGQTGNTEAFF. CDR3 sequence (DNA): TGTGCCATCAGTGAGTCCGGACAGACCGGAAACACTGAAGCTTTCTTT. V is TRBV10-3 and J is TRBJ1-1; D is perhaps TRBD1 (6 bases). CDR1 is ENHRY and CDR2 is SYGVKD in the germline V gene. Trimming shortened V by 0 bases and J by 2 bases, and 13 bases separated the two germline ends. CDR3 size: 16 residues.

The chain has TRBV29-1 and TRBJ2-6; D may correspond to TRBD1 or TRBD2 (5 bases each). Trimming pared 5 bases from V and 0 bases from J, leaving 11 bases between. From germline, CDR1 is SQVTM and CDR2 ANQGSEA. The CDR3 is made up of 15 amino acids. CDR3 region: CSVFGAGSGANVLTF. Written as DNA, the CDR3 is TGCAGCGTTTTCGGGGCGGGCTCTGGGGCCAACGTCCTGACTTTC.

In this sample, this clonotype turned up once. The chain carries TRBV4-1 and TRBJ2-7, with 11 bases fitting TRBD1. Per the germline V gene, CDR1 is MGHRA and CDR2 is YSYEKL. The ends lost 1 base at V and 7 bases at J; junction bases unmatched: 12. The CDR3 is 17 amino acids. This CDR3 reads CASSQGVTGTGGREQYF. The CDR3 DNA is TGCGCCAGCAGCCAAGGGGTAACCGGGACAGGGGGAAGGGAGCAGTACTTC.

This chain links TRBV4-3 with TRBJ2-1, with 9 bases aligning to TRBD1. The CDR3 spans 15 residues. CDR1 and CDR2 (germline): LGHNA, YSLEER. V dropped 1 base and J dropped 9; count of bases not matched to a gene: 7. CDR3 sequence reads: CASSQVRTGVAEQFF. The CDR3, as DNA: TGCGCCAGCAGCCAAGTTAGGACAGGGGTCGCTGAGCAGTTCTTC.

The genes are TRBV20-1 and TRBJ1-1, with 9 bases aligning to TRBD1. The CDR3 length is 13 residues. J gave up 8 bases and V 6 bases, and 10 bases lay outside the gene matches. Germline CDR1 reads DFQATT; CDR2 reads SNEGSKA (reference sequence). DNA of the CDR3: TGCAGTGCCAAATGGGACAGGGCGGCGGAAGCTTTCTTT. Its translation: CSAKWDRAAEAFF.

The chain recombines TRBV12-3 or TRBV12-4 with TRBJ2-5; D uncertain. This CDR3 region has 12 residues. The ends were cut back, 6 bases at V and 2 bases at J, with 7 bases in the middle. This chain's CDR3 is CASRVSQETQYF. For the CDR3, the DNA is TGTGCCAGCAGGGTTAGTCAAGAGACCCAGTACTTC.

Here the CDR3 DNA reads TGCGCCAGCAGTCAATTGGGCACCGAGGGGGAGACCCAGTACTTC. Translated: CASSQLGTEGETQYF. The chain is built from TRBV23-1 and TRBJ2-5; D tentatively reads TRBD1 or TRBD2 (5 bases each). TRBV23-1 has ORF status, its function being uncertain. The V and J ends lost 1 base and 5 bases respectively, with 14 bases between them. The CDR3 is 15 amino acids.

V usage is TRBV6-2 or TRBV6-3 and J usage is TRBJ2-1, with D maybe TRBD2 (6 bases). The germline V gene encodes CDR1 MNHEY and CDR2 SVGEGT. This CDR3 is 16 amino acids long. Deletions cut 5 bases from V and 0 bases from J, with 14 bases between. CDR3 DNA: TGTGCCAGCAGTGCTTGGCGGGGAAGCTCCTACAATGAGCAGTTCTTC. Translation gives CASSAWRGSSYNEQFF.

The V call is TRBV2, the J call TRBJ2-7; tentatively, D is TRBD1 or TRBD2 (6 bases each). Looked up from germline, CDR1 is SNHLY and CDR2 is FYNNEI. V lost 4 bases, J lost 2 bases, and 12 bases lay in between. This CDR3 spans 14 amino acids. The CDR3 DNA follows: TGTGCCAGCAGTGTGGGGGGCACAACCTACGAGCAGTACTTC. Amino acid sequence: CASSVGGTTYEQYF.

Only one count was recorded for this clonotype. The chain links TRBV7-2 to TRBJ1-4; no definite D call. The CDR3 consists of 14 residues. Trimming shortened V by 6 bases and J by 8 bases, and 16 bases separated the two germline ends. Looked up from germline, CDR1 is SGHTA and CDR2 is FQGNSA. CDR3 amino acids: CASRDRRQGEKLFF. As DNA, the CDR3 is TGTGCCAGCAGAGACCGACGGCAAGGGGAAAAACTGTTTTTT.

V gene TRBV20-1 combines with J gene TRBJ2-7; 7 bases map to TRBD1. Germline-derived CDR1 and CDR2 are DFQATT and SNEGSKA (reference sequence). This CDR3 is 12 amino acids long. The V segment lost 3 bases and the J segment 4 bases; nucleotides outside the gene matches: 3. In DNA form, the CDR3 reads TGCAGTGCTAGGACAGGGATTTACGAGCAGTACTTC. Translated: CSARTGIYEQYF.

The CDR3 bases are TGCAGTGCTTCTAGCGGGGCTGAGACCCAGTACTTC. Amino acid sequence: CSASSGAETQYF. The V and J genes are TRBV20-1 and TRBJ2-5, with 9 bases matching TRBD2. There are 12 residues in the CDR3. J gave up 5 bases and V 5 bases, and 3 bases lay outside the gene matches. Per the germline V gene, CDR1 is DFQATT and CDR2 is SNEGSKA (reference sequence).

This chain links TRBV15 with TRBJ1-2; TRBD1 matches 10 bases. The trim removed 5 bases at V and 6 bases at J, leaving 3 bases unmatched. Per germline, CDR1 LNHNV and CDR2 YYDKDF (reference sequence). The CDR3 spans 13 residues. The CDR3 protein is CATSLGQGHGYTF. As DNA, the CDR3 is TGTGCCACCAGCTTGGGACAGGGGCATGGCTACACCTTC.

V and J are TRBV19 and TRBJ2-2; tentative D call: TRBD1 (5 bases). V was clipped by 5 bases and J by 1 base, with 14 bases between them. The germline CDR1 and CDR2 sequences are LNHDA and SQIVND (reference sequence). The CDR3 spans 16 residues. CDR3 amino acids: CASSPLGQGNTGELFF. The CDR3 bases are TGTGCCAGTAGTCCTCTGGGGCAGGGGAACACCGGGGAGCTGTTTTTT.

The chain couples TRBV20-1 to TRBJ2-2; TRBD2 matches at 11 bases. Losses at the gene ends were 1 base for V and 6 bases for J; bases not matched to a gene: 4. The germline V gene has CDR1 DFQATT and CDR2 SNEGSKA (reference sequence). This CDR3 is 15 amino acids long. CDR3 DNA: TGCAGTGCTAGAGGGGGACTAGCGGATGCCGGGGAGCTGTTTTTT. It is translated as CSARGGLADAGELFF.

This chain uses TRBV20-1 with TRBJ1-2; 9 bases match TRBD1. CDR3 length: 16 residues. After removal of 5 bases from V and 5 bases from J, the junction contained 15 bases not matched to a gene. Germline V gives CDR1 DFQATT, CDR2 SNEGSKA (reference sequence). The CDR3 nucleotides are TGCAGTGCTCCACCACAGGGGGCAGCTTCATATTATGGCTACACCTTC. It encodes CSAPPQGAASYYGYTF.

The chain combines TRBV27 with TRBJ1-5; 8 bases fit TRBD1. There are 14 residues in the CDR3. The junction had 4 bases not matched to a gene; V was cut back by 5 bases and J by 4 bases. Per the germline V gene, CDR1 is MNHEY and CDR2 is SMNVEV (reference sequence). The CDR3 nucleotides read TGTGCCAGCAGTCAACAGGGGGGTAATCAGCCCCAGCATTTT. It is translated as CASSQQGGNQPQHF.

The rearrangement joins TRBV7-9 to TRBJ2-3; possible D gene TRBD2, 6 bases. V lost 5 bases to trimming and J lost 5 bases, with 14 bases between them. CDR1 SEHNR and CDR2 FQNEAQ come from the germline V gene (reference sequence). The CDR3 extends over 14 amino acids. The CDR3 spells CASSPRGRLDTQYF. Here the CDR3 DNA reads TGTGCCAGCAGCCCGCGGGGCCGCCTAGATACGCAGTATTTT.

The chain has TRBV6-5 and TRBJ1-2, with 10 bases fitting TRBD1. Germline CDR1 MNHEY, CDR2 SVGAGI. This CDR3 is built from 14 residues. Trimming took 5 bases from V and 6 from J; bases not matched to a gene: 6. This CDR3 reads CASSRQGARNGYTF. In nucleotides, the CDR3 is TGTGCCAGCAGTCGACAGGGGGCTCGGAATGGCTACACCTTC.